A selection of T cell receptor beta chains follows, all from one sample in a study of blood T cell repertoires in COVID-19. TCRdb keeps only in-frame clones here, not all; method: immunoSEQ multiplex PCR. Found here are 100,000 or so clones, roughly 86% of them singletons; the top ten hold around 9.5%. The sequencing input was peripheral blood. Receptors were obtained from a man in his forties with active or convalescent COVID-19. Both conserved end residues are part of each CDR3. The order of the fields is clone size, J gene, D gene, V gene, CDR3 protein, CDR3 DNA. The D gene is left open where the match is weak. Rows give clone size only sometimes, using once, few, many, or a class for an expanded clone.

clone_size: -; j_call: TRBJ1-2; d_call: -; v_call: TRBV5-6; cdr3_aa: CASSSDIERGGYTF; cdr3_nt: TGTGCCAGCAGCTCGGACATCGAGCGAGGAGGCTACACCTTC
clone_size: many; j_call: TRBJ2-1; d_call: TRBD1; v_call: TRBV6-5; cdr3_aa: CASSYSGTGNEQFF; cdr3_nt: TGTGCCAGCAGTTACTCCGGGACAGGGAATGAGCAGTTCTTC
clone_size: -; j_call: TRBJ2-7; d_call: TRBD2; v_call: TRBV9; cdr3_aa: CASSVGPLAGSYEQYF; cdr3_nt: TGTGCCAGCAGCGTAGGCCCCCTAGCGGGCTCCTACGAGCAGTACTTC
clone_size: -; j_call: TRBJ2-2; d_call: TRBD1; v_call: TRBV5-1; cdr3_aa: CASTEGGITGELFF; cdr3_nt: TGCGCCAGCACGGAAGGGGGCATCACCGGGGAGCTGTTTTTT
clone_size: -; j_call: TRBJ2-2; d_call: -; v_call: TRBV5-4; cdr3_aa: CASSRDSVNTGELFF; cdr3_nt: TGTGCCAGCAGCCGCGACTCAGTGAACACCGGGGAGCTGTTTTTT
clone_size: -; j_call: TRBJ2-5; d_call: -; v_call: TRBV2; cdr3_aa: CASSPVEETQYF; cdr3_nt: TGTGCCAGCAGTCCAGTGGAAGAGACCCAGTACTTC
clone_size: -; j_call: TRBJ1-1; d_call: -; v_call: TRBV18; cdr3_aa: CASSPMGHQNTEAFF; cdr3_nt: TGTGCCAGCTCACCGATGGGACACCAGAACACTGAAGCTTTCTTT
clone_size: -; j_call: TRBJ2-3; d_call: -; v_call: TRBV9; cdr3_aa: CASSVFATDTQYF; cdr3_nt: TGTGCCAGCAGCGTATTCGCGACAGATACGCAGTATTTT
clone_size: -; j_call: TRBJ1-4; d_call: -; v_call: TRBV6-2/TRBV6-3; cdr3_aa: CASSSDSKFATNEKLFF; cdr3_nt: TGTGCCAGCAGTTCGGACAGCAAATTTGCAACTAATGAAAAACTGTTTTTT
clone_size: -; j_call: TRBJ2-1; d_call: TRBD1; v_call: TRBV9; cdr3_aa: CASSVGQGAYNEQFF; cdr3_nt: TGTGCCAGCAGCGTTGGACAGGGTGCCTACAATGAGCAGTTCTTC
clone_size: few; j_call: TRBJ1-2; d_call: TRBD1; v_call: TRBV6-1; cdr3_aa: CASSEGSSGGSTNYGYTF; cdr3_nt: TGTGCCAGCAGTGAAGGATCATCAGGGGGGTCTACTAACTATGGCTACACCTTC
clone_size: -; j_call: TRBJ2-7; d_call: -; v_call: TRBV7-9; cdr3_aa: CASSALRSGEQYF; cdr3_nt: TGTGCCAGCAGCGCGCTCCGAAGCGGCGAGCAGTACTTC
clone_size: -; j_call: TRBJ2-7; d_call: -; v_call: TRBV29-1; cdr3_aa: CSVVTEFTEQYF; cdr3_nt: TGCAGCGTTGTAACAGAATTTACGGAGCAGTACTTC
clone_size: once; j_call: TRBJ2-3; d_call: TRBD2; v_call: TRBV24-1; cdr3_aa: CATSDLNGPGRVPTMDTQYF; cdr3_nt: TGTGCCACCAGTGATTTGAACGGCCCGGGGAGGGTTCCCACGATGGATACGCAGTATTTT
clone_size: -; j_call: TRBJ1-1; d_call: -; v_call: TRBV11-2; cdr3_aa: CASSLALNTEAFF; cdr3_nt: TGTGCCAGCAGCTTAGCCTTGAACACTGAAGCTTTCTTT
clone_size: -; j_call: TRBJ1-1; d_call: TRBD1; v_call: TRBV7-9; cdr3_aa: CASSYRQGMNTEAFF; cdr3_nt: TGTGCCAGCAGCTATAGACAGGGGATGAACACTGAAGCTTTCTTT
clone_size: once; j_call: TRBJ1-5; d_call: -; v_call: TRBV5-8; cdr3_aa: CASSSPGARNQPQHF; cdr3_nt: TGTGCCAGCAGCTCGCCAGGGGCCCGCAATCAGCCCCAGCATTTT
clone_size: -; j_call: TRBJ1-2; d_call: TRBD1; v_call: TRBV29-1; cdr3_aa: CSADGQGSYGYTF; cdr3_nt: TGCAGCGCAGACGGACAGGGAAGCTATGGCTACACCTTC
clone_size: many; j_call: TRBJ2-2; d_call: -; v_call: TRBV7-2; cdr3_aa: CASSLGGAMAGELFF; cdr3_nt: TGTGCCAGCAGCTTAGGCGGGGCAATGGCCGGGGAGCTGTTTTTT
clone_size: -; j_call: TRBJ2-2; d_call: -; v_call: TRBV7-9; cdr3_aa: CASSFSGNTGELFF; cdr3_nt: TGTGCCAGCAGCTTTAGCGGGAACACCGGGGAGCTGTTTTTT
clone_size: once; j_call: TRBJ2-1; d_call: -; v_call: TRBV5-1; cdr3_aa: CASSWEGGRGNEQFF; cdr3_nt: TGCGCCAGCAGCTGGGAGGGGGGGCGAGGCAATGAGCAGTTCTTC
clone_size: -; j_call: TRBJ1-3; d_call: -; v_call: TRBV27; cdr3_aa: CASSQGAGNTIYF; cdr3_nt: TGTGCCAGCAGCCAGGGTGCTGGAAACACCATATATTTT
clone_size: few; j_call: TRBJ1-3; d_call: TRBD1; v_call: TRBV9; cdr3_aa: CASSAGGGTASGNTIYF; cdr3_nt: TGTGCCAGCAGCGCGGGTGGGGGGACAGCTTCTGGAAACACCATATATTTT
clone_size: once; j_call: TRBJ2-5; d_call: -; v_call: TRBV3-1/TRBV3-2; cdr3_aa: CASSQGLASPPETQYF; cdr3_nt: TGTGCCAGCAGCCAAGGGTTAGCTAGTCCCCCAGAGACCCAGTACTTC